This T cell receptor (beta chain) comes out of a study of blood T cells in healthy people across ages. This clonotype was counted ten times or more. Donors gave ten milliliters of peripheral blood apiece. Each sample yielded at least 5 micrograms of PBMC total RNA. V dropped 5 bases and J dropped 0; count of bases not matched to a gene: 16. The length of the CDR3 is 18 residues. Germline V gene sequence: CDR1 DFQATT, CDR2 SNEGSKA (reference sequence). Primed by a sample-barcoded 5' primer and a J-beta primer mix, a second PCR proceeded for about 6 to 12 cycles. MiXCR, applied by TCRdb to the 5' RACE reads, yields one record per CDR3 protein. The sample has some 940,000 distinct CDR3 sequences; about 27% are singletons. This sample also belongs to another study, concerning T cells of mothers and their children. From that study: Donors were a few healthy Caucasian mothers and their six children. Slightly, though not significantly, more overlap was seen in related than in unrelated mother-child pairs.

The V and J genes are TRBV20-1 and TRBJ2-3; 8 nucleotides match TRBD1. This receptor was obtained from a woman between 40 and 50 years old in good health. Sequenced input: blood. The CDR3 nucleotides are TGCAGTGCTTTGGACAGGGCTCCTGCTCCCGTTAGCACAGATACGCAGTATTTT. Protein sequence: CSALDRAPAPVSTDTQYF.